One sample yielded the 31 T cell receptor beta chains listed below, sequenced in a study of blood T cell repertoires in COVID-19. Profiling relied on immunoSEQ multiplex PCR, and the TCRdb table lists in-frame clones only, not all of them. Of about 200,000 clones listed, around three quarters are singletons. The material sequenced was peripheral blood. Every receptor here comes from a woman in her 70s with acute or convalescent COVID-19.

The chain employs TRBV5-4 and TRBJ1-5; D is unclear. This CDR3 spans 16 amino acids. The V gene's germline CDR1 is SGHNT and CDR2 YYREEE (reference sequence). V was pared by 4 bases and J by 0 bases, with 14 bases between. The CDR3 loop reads CASSRTEKYSNQPQHF. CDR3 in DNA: TGTGCCAGCAGCCGAACAGAGAAATATAGCAATCAGCCCCAGCATTTT.

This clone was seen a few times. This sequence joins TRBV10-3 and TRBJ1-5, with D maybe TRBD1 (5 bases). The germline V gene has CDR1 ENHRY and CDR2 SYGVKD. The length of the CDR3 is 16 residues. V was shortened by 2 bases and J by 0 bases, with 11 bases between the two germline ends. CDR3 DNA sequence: TGTGCCATCAGTGAGCCCTCGGACACTAGCAATCAGCCCCAGCATTTT. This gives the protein CAISEPSDTSNQPQHF.

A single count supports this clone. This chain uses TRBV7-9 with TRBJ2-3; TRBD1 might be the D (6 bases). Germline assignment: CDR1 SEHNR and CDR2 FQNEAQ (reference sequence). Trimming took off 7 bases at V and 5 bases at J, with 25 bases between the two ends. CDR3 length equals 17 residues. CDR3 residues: CASTPRLVGRGGDTQYF. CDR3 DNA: TGTGCCAGCACCCCACGGTTGGTAGGCCGAGGGGGAGATACGCAGTATTTT.

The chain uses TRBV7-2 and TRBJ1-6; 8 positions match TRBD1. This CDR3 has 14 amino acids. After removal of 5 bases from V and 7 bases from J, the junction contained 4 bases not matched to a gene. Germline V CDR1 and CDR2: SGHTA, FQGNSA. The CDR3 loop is CASSKDRANSPLHF. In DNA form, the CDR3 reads TGTGCCAGCAGCAAGGACAGGGCCAATTCACCCCTCCACTTT.

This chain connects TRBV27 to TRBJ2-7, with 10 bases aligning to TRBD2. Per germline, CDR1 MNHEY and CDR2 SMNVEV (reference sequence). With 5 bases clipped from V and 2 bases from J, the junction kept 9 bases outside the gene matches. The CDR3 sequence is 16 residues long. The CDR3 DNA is TGTGCCAGCAGTGTTAGCGGGAGGTTACAAGCCTACGAGCAGTACTTC. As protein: CASSVSGRLQAYEQYF.

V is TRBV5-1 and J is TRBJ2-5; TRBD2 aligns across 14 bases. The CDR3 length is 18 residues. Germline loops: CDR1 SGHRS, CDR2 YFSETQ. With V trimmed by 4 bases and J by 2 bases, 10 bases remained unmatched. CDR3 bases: TGCGCCAGCAGCCCCGGGACTAGCGGGAGAAGTGGGCAAGAGACCCAGTACTTC. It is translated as CASSPGTSGRSGQETQYF.

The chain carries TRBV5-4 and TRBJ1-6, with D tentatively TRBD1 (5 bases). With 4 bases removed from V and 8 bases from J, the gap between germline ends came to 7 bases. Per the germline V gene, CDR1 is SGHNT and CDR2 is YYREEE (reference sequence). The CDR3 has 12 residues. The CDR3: CASSARDSPLHF. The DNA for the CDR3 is TGTGCCAGCAGCGCCAGGGATTCACCCCTCCACTTT.

This CDR3 is CASSLNVVATTYEQYF. CDR3 nucleotide sequence: TGTGCCAGCAGCTTGAACGTCGTGGCCACTACATACGAGCAGTACTTC. The V gene is TRBV5-4, the J gene TRBJ2-7; D call uncertain. The germline V and J ends were trimmed by 1 base and 4 bases, with 18 bases remaining between them. The CDR3 runs to 16 residues. Looked up from germline, CDR1 is SGHNT and CDR2 is YYREEE (reference sequence).

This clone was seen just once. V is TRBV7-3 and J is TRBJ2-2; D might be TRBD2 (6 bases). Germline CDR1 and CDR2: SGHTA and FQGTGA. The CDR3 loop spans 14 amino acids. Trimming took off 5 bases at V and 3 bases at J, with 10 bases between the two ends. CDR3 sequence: CASSPASDTGELFF. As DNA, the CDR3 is TGTGCCAGCAGCCCTGCTAGCGACACCGGGGAGCTGTTTTTT.

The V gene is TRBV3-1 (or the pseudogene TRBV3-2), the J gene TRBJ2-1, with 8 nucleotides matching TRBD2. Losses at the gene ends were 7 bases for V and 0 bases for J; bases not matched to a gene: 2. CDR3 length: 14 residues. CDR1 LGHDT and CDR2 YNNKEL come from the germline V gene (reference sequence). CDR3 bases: TGTGCCAGCACCAGCGGGAGCTCCTACAATGAGCAGTTCTTC. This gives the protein CASTSGSSYNEQFF.

The CDR3 DNA sequence: TGTGCCAGCAGCCTTCGACTAGCGGGAGGGCCCCATTCCTACGAGCAGTACTTC. Translated, it gives CASSLRLAGGPHSYEQYF. The rearrangement uses TRBV7-8 and TRBJ2-7, with 14 bases identical to TRBD2. The V segment lost 5 bases and the J segment 1 base; nucleotides outside the gene matches: 10. Looked up from germline, CDR1 is SGHVS and CDR2 is FQNEAQ. The CDR3 runs to 18 residues.

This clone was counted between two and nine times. The chain's CDR3 is CASSGLRPSGNTIYF. DNA of the CDR3: TGTGCCAGCAGTGGTCTGCGGCCCTCTGGAAACACCATATATTTT. The rearrangement links TRBV2 to TRBJ1-3; D unclear. This CDR3 comprises 15 residues. Trimming cost V 4 bases and J 0 bases, with 10 bases left between them. The germline CDR1 and CDR2 sequences are SNHLY and FYNNEI. The full variable domain, completed using reference TRBV2 and TRBJ1-3, is EPEVTQTPSHQVTQMGQEVILRCVPISNHLYFYWYRQILGQKVEFLVSFYNNEISEKSEIFDDQFSVERPDGSNFTLKIRSTKLEDSAMYFCASSGLRPSGNTIYFGEGSWLTVV.

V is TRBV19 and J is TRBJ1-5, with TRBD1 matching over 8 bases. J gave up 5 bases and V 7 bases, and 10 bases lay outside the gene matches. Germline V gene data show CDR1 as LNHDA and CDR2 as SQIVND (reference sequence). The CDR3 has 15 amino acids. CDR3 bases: TGTGCCAGTAACCCGGGCAGGGGGCTAGATCAGCCCCAGCATTTT. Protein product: CASNPGRGLDQPQHF.

The CDR3 loop reads CASSEAGRMNTEAFF. The DNA of the CDR3 is TGTGCCAGCAGTGAAGCTGGGAGAATGAACACTGAAGCTTTCTTT. This sequence joins TRBV2 and TRBJ1-1; no clear D gene. CDR1 is SNHLY, CDR2 FYNNEI, per germline. Trimming left V 0 bases short and J 0 bases short, with 8 bases between. This CDR3 is 15 amino acids long.

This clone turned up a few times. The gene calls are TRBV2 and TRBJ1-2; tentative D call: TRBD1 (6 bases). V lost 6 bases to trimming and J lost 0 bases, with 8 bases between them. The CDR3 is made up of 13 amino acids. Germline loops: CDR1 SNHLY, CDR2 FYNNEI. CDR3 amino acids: CASRYRANYGYTF. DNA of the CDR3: TGTGCCAGCAGATACAGGGCTAACTATGGCTACACCTTC.

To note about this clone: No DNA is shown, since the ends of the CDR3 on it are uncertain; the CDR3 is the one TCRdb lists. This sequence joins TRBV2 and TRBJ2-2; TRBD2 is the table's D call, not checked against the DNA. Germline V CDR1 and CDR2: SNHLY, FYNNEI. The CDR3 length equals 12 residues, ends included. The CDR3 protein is CASCSLAGSCFF.

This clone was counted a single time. CDR3: CASSPLRANVLTF. Here the CDR3 DNA reads TGTGCCAGCAGCCCCCTCCGGGCCAACGTCCTGACTTTC. This chain joins TRBV7-2 and TRBJ2-6; the D is unclear. The CDR3 length is 13 residues. CDR1 SGHTA and CDR2 FQGNSA come from the germline V gene. Trimming stripped 5 bases from V and 5 bases from J, with 7 bases between.

The CDR3 region is CASRREGAGELFF. The CDR3 coding sequence is TGTGCCAGCAGGCGGGAGGGCGCCGGGGAGCTGTTTTTT. The chain carries TRBV9 and TRBJ2-2; 9 bases are shared with TRBD2. Per germline, CDR1 SGDLS and CDR2 YYNGEE. CDR3 length: 13 amino acids. V trimming: 5 bases; J trimming: 6 bases; junction bases outside the gene matches: 2. Full variable domain (missing parts from reference TRBV9 and TRBJ2-2): DSGVTQTPKHLITATGQRVTLRCSPRSGDLSVYWYQQSLDQGLQFLIQYYNGEERAKGNILERFSAQQFPDLHSELNLSSLELGDSALYFCASRREGAGELFFGEGSRLTVL.

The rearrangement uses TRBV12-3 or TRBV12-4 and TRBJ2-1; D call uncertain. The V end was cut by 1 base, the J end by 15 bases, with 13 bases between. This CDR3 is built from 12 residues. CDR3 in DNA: TGTGCCAGCAGTTTAGACCCCCCCCAGGCGTTCTTC. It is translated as CASSLDPPQAFF.

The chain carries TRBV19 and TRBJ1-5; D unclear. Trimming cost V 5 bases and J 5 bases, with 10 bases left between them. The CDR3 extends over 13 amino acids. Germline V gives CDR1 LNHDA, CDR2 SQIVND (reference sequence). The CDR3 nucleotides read TGTGCCAGTAGTTCGACGCGGGATCAGCCCCAGCATTTT. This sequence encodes CASSSTRDQPQHF.

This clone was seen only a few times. Here the CDR3 reads CASSVVPSSQETQYF. The CDR3 region has the DNA TGTGCCAGCAGCGTAGTACCTAGCAGCCAAGAGACCCAGTACTTC. The V and J genes are TRBV9 and TRBJ2-5; D possibly corresponds to TRBD2 (5 bases). Per the germline V gene, CDR1 is SGDLS and CDR2 is YYNGEE. The CDR3 totals 15 residues. V was cut by 0 bases and J by 1 base, with 10 bases left in between.

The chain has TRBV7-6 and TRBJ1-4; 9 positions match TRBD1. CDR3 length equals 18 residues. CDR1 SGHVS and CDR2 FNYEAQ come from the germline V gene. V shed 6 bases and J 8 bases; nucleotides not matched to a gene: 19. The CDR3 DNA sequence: TGTGCCAGCAGTTCAGCCACAGGGGGCGCTCGGGTGGGCGAAAAACTGTTTTTT. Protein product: CASSSATGGARVGEKLFF. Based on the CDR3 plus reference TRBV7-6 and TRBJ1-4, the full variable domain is GAGVSQSPRYKVTKRGQDVALRCDPISGHVSLYWYRQALGQGPEFLTYFNYEAQQDKSGLPNDRFSAERPEGSISTLTIQRTEQRDSAMYRCASSSATGGARVGEKLFFGSGTQLSVL.

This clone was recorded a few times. The CDR3 nucleotides read TGTGCCAGCTCACCAGGGGCAGGTCAGAATCAGCCCCAGCATTTT. This encodes CASSPGAGQNQPQHF. The genes are TRBV18 and TRBJ1-5, with TRBD1 as a possible D gene (5 bases). Trimming removed 2 bases from V and 4 bases from J, with 12 bases in between. Germline CDR1 reads KGHSH; CDR2 reads LQKENI. The CDR3 contains 15 residues. The entire variable domain, with the rest obtained from reference TRBV18 and TRBJ1-5, is as follows: NAGVMQNPRHLVRRRGQEARLRCSPMKGHSHVYWYRQLPEEGLKFMVYLQKENIIDESGMPKERFSAEFPKEGPSILRIQQVVRGDSAAYFCASSPGAGQNQPQHFGDGTRLSIL.

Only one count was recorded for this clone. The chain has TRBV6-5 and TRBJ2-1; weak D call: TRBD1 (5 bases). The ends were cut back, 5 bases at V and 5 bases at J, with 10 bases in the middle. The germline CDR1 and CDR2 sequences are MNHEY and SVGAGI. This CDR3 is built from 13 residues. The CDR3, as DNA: TGTGCCAGCAGTAAACAGGTGAACAATGAGCAGTTCTTC. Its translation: CASSKQVNNEQFF.

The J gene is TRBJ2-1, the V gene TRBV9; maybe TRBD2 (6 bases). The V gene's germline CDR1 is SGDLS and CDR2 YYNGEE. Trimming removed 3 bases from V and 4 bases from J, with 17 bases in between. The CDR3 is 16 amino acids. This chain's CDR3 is CASSGVVGSGYNEQFF. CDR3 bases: TGTGCCAGCAGCGGCGTGGTCGGGAGCGGTTACAATGAGCAGTTCTTC.

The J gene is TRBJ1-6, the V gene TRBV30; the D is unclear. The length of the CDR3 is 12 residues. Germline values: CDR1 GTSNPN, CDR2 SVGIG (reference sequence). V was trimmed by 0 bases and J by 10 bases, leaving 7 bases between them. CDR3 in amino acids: CAWSVSGSPLHF. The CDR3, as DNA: TGTGCCTGGAGTGTATCGGGGTCACCCCTCCACTTT.

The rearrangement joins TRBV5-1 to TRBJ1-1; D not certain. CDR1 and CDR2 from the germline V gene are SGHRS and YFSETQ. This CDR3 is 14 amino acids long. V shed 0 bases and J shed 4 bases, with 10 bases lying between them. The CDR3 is CASSLDSWVTEAFF. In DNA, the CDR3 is TGCGCCAGCAGCTTGGACAGCTGGGTCACTGAAGCTTTCTTT.

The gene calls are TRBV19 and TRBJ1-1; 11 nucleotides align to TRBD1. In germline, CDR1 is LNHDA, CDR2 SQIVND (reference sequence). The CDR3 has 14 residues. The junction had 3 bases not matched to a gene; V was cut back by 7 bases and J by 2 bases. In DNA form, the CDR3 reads TGTGCCAGTACGGACAGGGGGCGAAACACTGAAGCTTTCTTT. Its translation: CASTDRGRNTEAFF.

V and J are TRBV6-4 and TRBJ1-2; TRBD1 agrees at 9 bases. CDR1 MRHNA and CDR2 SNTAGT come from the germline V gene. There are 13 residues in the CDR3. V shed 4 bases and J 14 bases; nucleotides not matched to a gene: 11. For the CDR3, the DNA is TGTGCCAGCAGTGTCGAACCACAGGGGGCGCCTACCTTC. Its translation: CASSVEPQGAPTF.

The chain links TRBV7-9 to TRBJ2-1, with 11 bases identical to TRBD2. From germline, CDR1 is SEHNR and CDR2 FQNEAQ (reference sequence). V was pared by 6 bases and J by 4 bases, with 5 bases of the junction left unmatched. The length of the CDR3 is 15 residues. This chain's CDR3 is CASSRGTSGYNEQFF. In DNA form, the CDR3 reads TGTGCCAGCAGTCGAGGGACTAGCGGTTACAATGAGCAGTTCTTC.

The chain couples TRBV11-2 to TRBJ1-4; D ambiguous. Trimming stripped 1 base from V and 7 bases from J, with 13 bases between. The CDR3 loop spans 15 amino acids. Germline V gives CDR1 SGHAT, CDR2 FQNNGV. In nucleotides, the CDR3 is TGTGCCAGCAGCTTAGCCGTGGAGGGAGGTGAAAAACTGTTTTTT. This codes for CASSLAVEGGEKLFF. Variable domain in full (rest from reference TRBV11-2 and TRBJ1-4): EAGVAQSPRYKIIEKRQSVAFWCNPISGHATLYWYQQILGQGPKLLIQFQNNGVVDDSQLPKDRFSAERLKGVDSTLKIQPAKLEDSAVYLCASSLAVEGGEKLFFGSGTQLSVL.